Listed here are 28 T cell receptor beta chains from one sample, sequenced in a study of T-cell reconstitution after alpha-beta-depleted transplantation in children. Unique molecular identifiers were incorporated into the prepared TCRbeta library. In TCRdb, the PCR reads were re-called with MiXCR into one record per CDR3 protein. The sample lists 380,000 or so distinct CDR3 sequences, 13% occurring once. Material: PBMCs, obtained from the stem cell graft. The receptors originated from a human donor who donated a stem cell graft to a child with Fanconi anemia.

This clonotype has only a few counts. The chain joins TRBV5-1 to TRBJ1-1; the D is unclear. Between the trimmed V and J ends, which lost 2 bases and 0 bases, there was a span of 8 bases. This CDR3 contains 14 residues. Germline V lookup: CDR1 SGHRS, CDR2 YFSETQ. The CDR3 loop reads CASSFGRLNTEAFF. DNA for the CDR3: TGCGCCAGCAGCTTCGGACGGTTGAACACTGAAGCTTTCTTT.

This clonotype occurred a few times. The chain is built from TRBV29-1 and TRBJ1-2; possible D gene TRBD1, 6 bases. V lost 7 bases and J lost 2, with 11 bases in between. Germline V gene data show CDR1 as SQVTM and CDR2 as ANQGSEA. The CDR3 covers 12 residues. CDR3 sequence (DNA): TGCAGCGCCGGGGGACAAAACTATGGCTACACCTTC. Amino acids: CSAGGQNYGYTF.

This clonotype was counted many times. CDR3 bases: TGTGCCAGCAGCTTAGAGATGACCTTGGAAGAGACCCAGTACTTC. Translation: CASSLEMTLEETQYF. The chain carries TRBV11-2 and TRBJ2-5; D is uncertain. V was clipped by 0 bases and J by 3 bases, with 11 bases between them. Germline CDR1 reads SGHAT; CDR2 reads FQNNGV. This CDR3 has 15 residues.

This clonotype was detected a few times. The V gene is TRBV9, the J gene TRBJ2-1; D is possibly TRBD2 (6 bases). With 0 bases removed from V and 5 bases from J, the gap between germline ends came to 21 bases. The CDR3 is 18 residues long. Looked up from germline, CDR1 is SGDLS and CDR2 is YYNGEE. The CDR3 loop reads CASSVGGTQVRRDNEQFF. The CDR3 nucleotides are TGTGCCAGCAGCGTAGGAGGGACTCAAGTCCGGCGAGACAATGAGCAGTTCTTC.

This clonotype was detected a few times. V is TRBV7-6 and J is TRBJ2-7; TRBD1 matches at 8 bases. The length of the CDR3 is 13 residues. Losses at the gene ends were 6 bases for V and 7 bases for J; bases not matched to a gene: 8. Germline loops: CDR1 SGHVS, CDR2 FNYEAQ. The CDR3 protein is CASSLNTGGEQYF. In DNA, the CDR3 is TGTGCCAGCAGTTTAAACACAGGGGGGGAGCAGTACTTC.

The chain carries TRBV2 and TRBJ1-2, with D uncertain. Trimming stripped 3 bases from V and 2 bases from J, with 10 bases between. The germline CDR1 and CDR2 sequences are SNHLY and FYNNEI. The CDR3 sequence is 14 residues long. CDR3 DNA: TGTGCCAGCAGTGAGGCAGGACGCAACTATGGCTACACCTTC. It specifies CASSEAGRNYGYTF.

This chain connects TRBV6-2 or TRBV6-3 to TRBJ1-1; D gene unclear. V was cut by 5 bases and J by 1 base, with 11 bases left in between. The germline V gene encodes CDR1 MNHEY and CDR2 SVGEGT. This CDR3 region has 14 residues. The CDR3 nucleotides read TGTGCCAGCAGTCCTTGGCTACCGAACACTGAAGCTTTCTTT. This translates into CASSPWLPNTEAFF.

The genes are TRBV2 and TRBJ2-7; D is uncertain. The CDR3 is 12 amino acids. The germline V gene has CDR1 SNHLY and CDR2 FYNNEI. Trimming took 8 bases from V and 2 from J, leaving 10 bases between them. CDR3: CASGESTYEQYF. CDR3 in DNA: TGTGCCAGCGGGGAATCTACCTACGAGCAGTACTTC.

The V and J genes are TRBV20-1 and TRBJ2-3; a possible D gene is TRBD1 (5 bases). The germline V and J ends were trimmed by 1 base and 0 bases, with 8 bases remaining between them. Germline lookup yields CDR1 DFQATT and CDR2 SNEGSKA (reference sequence). The CDR3 consists of 14 residues. The CDR3 spells CSARGRVSTDTQYF. CDR3 DNA sequence: TGCAGTGCTAGAGGCAGGGTTAGCACAGATACGCAGTATTTT.

This clonotype occurred a few times. This sequence joins TRBV29-1 and TRBJ1-2; 9 bases fit TRBD1. This CDR3 is 11 amino acids long. V trimming: 7 bases; J trimming: 6 bases; junction bases outside the gene matches: 3. Per germline, CDR1 SQVTM and CDR2 ANQGSEA. The CDR3 sequence is CSGGQGNGYTF. The CDR3 DNA reads TGCAGCGGCGGACAGGGGAATGGCTACACCTTC.

This rearrangement joins TRBV12-3 or TRBV12-4 to TRBJ2-1; 10 positions match TRBD1. V shed 5 bases, J shed 4 bases, and the junction held 5 bases outside the gene matches. The CDR3 is made up of 15 amino acids. CDR3 nucleotides: TGTGCCAGCAGTCAGCGGACAGGGGGTTACAATGAGCAGTTCTTC. Amino acids: CASSQRTGGYNEQFF.

CDR3 sequence reads: CASSLGRREAFF. In nucleotides, the CDR3 is TGTGCCAGCAGCCTGGGACGGCGAGAAGCTTTCTTT. This chain uses TRBV7-9 with TRBJ1-1, with TRBD1 as a possible D gene (5 bases). V lost 5 bases, J lost 8 bases, and 12 bases lay in between. This CDR3 spans 12 amino acids. Germline lookup yields CDR1 SEHNR and CDR2 FQNEAQ (reference sequence).

This clonotype has only a few counts. V and J are TRBV7-9 and TRBJ2-5; TRBD1 is a possible D gene (6 bases). The CDR3 runs 12 residues. V lost 11 bases and J 1 base, leaving 11 bases between the germline ends. The germline gives CDR1 SEHNR, CDR2 FQNEAQ (reference sequence). The CDR3 loop reads CAGGQTQETQYF. For the CDR3, the DNA is TGTGCCGGCGGACAGACCCAAGAGACCCAGTACTTC.

This clonotype was seen a handful of times. The CDR3: CSATGRQTNYGYTF. As DNA, the CDR3 is TGCAGTGCTACCGGGAGACAGACAAACTATGGCTACACCTTC. The chain joins TRBV20-1 to TRBJ1-2; TRBD1 might be the D (5 bases). Trimming cost V 4 bases and J 2 bases, with 14 bases left between them. The CDR3 loop spans 14 amino acids. Per the germline V gene, CDR1 is DFQATT and CDR2 is SNEGSKA (reference sequence).

This clonotype was counted between two and nine times. The chain employs TRBV6-5 and TRBJ2-7; D is unclear. The CDR3 spans 15 residues. Germline V gene sequence: CDR1 MNHEY, CDR2 SVGAGI. Trimming cost V 2 bases and J 0 bases, with 11 bases left between them. CDR3 DNA sequence: TGTGCCAGCAGTTACGCCGGCGTCGCCTCCTACGAGCAGTACTTC. Protein sequence: CASSYAGVASYEQYF.

This clonotype has at least ten counts. V and J are TRBV6-5 and TRBJ1-2; D is perhaps TRBD1 (5 bases). The V gene's germline CDR1 is MNHEY and CDR2 SVGAGI. V dropped 2 bases and J dropped 4 bases, with 8 bases sitting between them. The CDR3 has 13 residues. In nucleotides, the CDR3 is TGTGCCAGCAGTTACGATCAGGGCTATGGCTACACCTTC. Its translation: CASSYDQGYGYTF.

This chain joins TRBV5-1 and TRBJ2-1; D gene unclear. CDR1 is SGHRS and CDR2 is YFSETQ in the germline V gene. The length of the CDR3 is 15 residues. The V gene lost 0 bases and the J gene lost 2 bases, with 9 bases spanning the gap. The DNA of the CDR3 is TGCGCCAGCAGCTTGGAGGCAACGACCTACAATGAGCAGTTCTTC. It translates to CASSLEATTYNEQFF.

The V call is TRBV18, the J call TRBJ2-5; D uncertain. V lost 3 bases and J lost 3, with 11 bases in between. The CDR3 runs to 14 residues. Germline CDR1 and CDR2: KGHSH and LQKENI. The CDR3 here is CASSPLAQKETQYF. CDR3 DNA sequence: TGTGCCAGCTCACCCCTCGCTCAAAAAGAGACCCAGTACTTC.

This clonotype has ten or more counts. The chain is built from TRBV7-6 and TRBJ2-1; D gene unclear. Per the germline V gene, CDR1 is SGHVS and CDR2 is FNYEAQ. This CDR3 spans 12 amino acids. Trimming shortened V by 8 bases and J by 4 bases, and 9 bases separated the two germline ends. CDR3 nucleotide sequence: TGTGCCAGCTCCAGCCTTTACAATGAGCAGTTCTTC. It yields the protein CASSSLYNEQFF.

This clonotype was detected only a few times. This chain joins TRBV5-4 and TRBJ2-1, with no clear D. This CDR3 comprises 15 residues. Looked up from germline, CDR1 is SGHNT and CDR2 is YYREEE (reference sequence). The V and J ends lost 7 bases and 0 bases respectively, with 14 bases between them. The CDR3 region is CASFDSGSSYNEQFF. CDR3 sequence (DNA): TGTGCCAGCTTCGACTCCGGCAGCTCCTACAATGAGCAGTTCTTC.

This clonotype has a count of ten or more. CDR3 protein: CASSPRGRIAEAFF. Written as DNA, the CDR3 is TGTGCCAGCAGTCCAAGGGGGCGAATAGCTGAAGCTTTCTTT. The rearrangement links TRBV6-5 to TRBJ1-1; 7 nucleotides agree with TRBD1. The V gene's germline CDR1 is MNHEY and CDR2 SVGAGI. The V gene end was trimmed by 5 bases and the J gene end by 6 bases; junction bases not matched to a gene: 9. The CDR3 length is 14 residues.

The chain combines TRBV3-1 with TRBJ2-7; no reliable D call. CDR1 LGHDT and CDR2 YNNKEL come from the germline V gene (reference sequence). The CDR3 is made up of 14 amino acids. V was cut by 2 bases and J by 2 bases, with 10 bases left in between. The CDR3 spells CASSQYPDAYEQYF. The CDR3 nucleotides read TGTGCCAGCAGCCAATATCCTGACGCCTACGAGCAGTACTTC.

The chain is built from TRBV4-2 and TRBJ2-5; D gene ambiguous. Germline CDR1 and CDR2: LGHNA and YNFKEQ. The CDR3 has 15 residues. Trimming pared 0 bases from V and 2 bases from J, leaving 10 bases between. The CDR3 DNA is TGTGCCAGCAGCCAAGATGAGGACGGGCAAGAGACCCAGTACTTC. It codes for CASSQDEDGQETQYF.

This clonotype has a count of ten or more. The chain recombines TRBV5-5 with TRBJ2-5, with D uncertain. In germline, CDR1 is SGHKS, CDR2 YYEKEE (reference sequence). The CDR3 is 13 amino acids. V shed 3 bases and J shed 5 bases, with 11 bases lying between them. CDR3 sequence reads: CASSSRRYETQYF. In nucleotides, the CDR3 is TGTGCCAGCAGCTCCCGTCGGTACGAGACCCAGTACTTC.

CDR3 coding DNA: TGTGCCAGCAGTTCCTTTCGACAGGGGGATGAGCAGTTCTTC. It encodes CASSSFRQGDEQFF. The chain combines TRBV28 with TRBJ2-1; TRBD1 aligns across 9 bases. V lost 4 bases, J lost 8 bases, and 6 bases stayed unmatched. Germline V lookup: CDR1 MDHEN, CDR2 SYDVKM. The CDR3 consists of 14 residues.

As concerns this clonotype: It is unclear where the CDR3 begins or ends on the DNA, so no DNA is shown, and the CDR3 is as TCRdb lists it. The chain joins TRBV7-8 to TRBJ2-1; TRBD1 is the table's D call and was not checked against the DNA. A total of 18 residues make up the CDR3, ends included. Germline V gene lookup returns CDR1 SGHVS and CDR2 FQNEAQ. CDR3 region: CASSLALFGAGTYNEQFF.

There are many counts of this clonotype. CDR3 amino acids: CASSYQGGGYTF. The CDR3, as DNA: TGTGCCAGCAGCTACCAAGGGGGTGGCTACACCTTC. This chain joins TRBV7-9 and TRBJ1-2; D possibly corresponds to TRBD1 (6 bases). Germline assignment: CDR1 SEHNR and CDR2 FQNEAQ (reference sequence). V lost 4 bases to trimming and J lost 7 bases, with 10 bases between them. This CDR3 spans 12 amino acids.

This clonotype was observed a few times. This chain links TRBV12-3 or TRBV12-4 with TRBJ1-2; unclear D gene. The CDR3 is made up of 12 amino acids. With 5 bases removed from V and 8 bases from J, the gap between germline ends came to 12 bases. This CDR3 reads CASSKGYEGYTF. The CDR3 nucleotides read TGTGCCAGCAGTAAGGGATATGAAGGCTACACCTTC.